The clone carrying this TCR beta chain occurred a few times. Its antigen remains unidentified. This sample also contains other DNA sequences that code for the same CDR3. This sample stems from a study of shared clonotypes between healthy human individuals. Study at large: Each donor contributed plates that comprised three CD4 naive, three CD4 memory, two CD8 naive and one CD8 memory. Whole-study findings and limits: Deeper or shallower sequencing was expected to change how clonotypes are shared among donors. Naive CD4 clonotypes overlapped across a handful of donors at roughly 5%.

Negatively enriched CD4+ T cells were divided by CD45RA into naive and memory. Sequenced by immunoSEQ multiplex PCR; TCRdb stores in-frame clones only, minus some. The data contain hundreds of thousands of clones, around four fifths of them singletons. From germline, CDR1 is GTSNPN and CDR2 SVGIG (reference sequence). The V gene end was trimmed by 1 base and the J gene end by 2 bases; junction bases not matched to a gene: 3. The CDR3 length is 14 residues. The chain links TRBV30 to TRBJ2-5, with 8 bases identical to TRBD1. What was sequenced was memory CD4+ T cells sorted from blood. Subset of the sample: CD45RA-negative fraction. The sequence came from a woman aged 25 to 45 in good health. In nucleotides, the CDR3 is TGTGCCTGGAGTGCCAGGGGGCTTCAAGAGACCCAGTACTTC. As protein: CAWSARGLQETQYF.